Detailed here is one TCR beta chain. Its target is not known. The data are from a study of cytomegalovirus exposure and HLA in healthy donors. Broader study findings: It was about 150 TCR beta chains that were listed as cytomegalovirus-associated.

PCR was performed using 60 Vbeta and 13 Jbeta primers. Produced via immunoSEQ multiplex PCR; TCRdb's table is partial and in-frame only. The sample carries 150,000 to 200,000 clones, 85% to 90% recorded once. In germline, CDR1 is MNHEY, CDR2 SVGAGI. This CDR3 comprises 15 residues. The ends were cut back, 2 bases at V and 4 bases at J, with 12 bases in the middle. The V and J genes are TRBV6-5 and TRBJ1-3, with D uncertain. The TCR originated in a woman aged 18-35 years in good health and CMV-seronegative. The specimen sequenced was PBMCs. The CDR3 sequence is CASSYSREVGNTIYF. CDR3 in DNA: TGTGCCAGCAGTTACAGCAGAGAGGTGGGAAACACCATATATTTT.